Shown below are 25 T cell receptor beta chains from a single sample sequenced in a study of blood T cell repertoires in COVID-19. Generated by immunoSEQ multiplex PCR, the TCRdb table keeps only in-frame clones and is missing some. The sample carries some 99,000 clones, under 85% recorded once. Sequenced sample: peripheral blood. The origin of the receptors is an older man with acute or convalescent COVID-19.

V is TRBV15 and J is TRBJ1-1; 7 bases agree with TRBD1. The CDR3 extends over 16 amino acids. CDR1 LNHNV and CDR2 YYDKDF come from the germline V gene (reference sequence). The V and J ends lost 0 bases and 4 bases, in that order; junction bases with no gene match: 8. The CDR3 region has the DNA TGTGCCACCAGCAGAGATTGGACAGGAGCAATCACTGAAGCTTTCTTT. It is translated as CATSRDWTGAITEAFF.

This clone was detected once. J is TRBJ2-3 and V is TRBV14; possibly TRBD2 for D (5 bases). Trimming took 2 bases from V and 9 from J, leaving 12 bases between them. The CDR3 extends over 13 amino acids. CDR1 and CDR2 (germline): SGHDN, FVKESK. This CDR3 is CASSQSARGTQYF. In DNA form, the CDR3 reads TGTGCCAGCAGCCAATCTGCCAGAGGGACGCAGTATTTT.

V gene TRBV5-1 combines with J gene TRBJ1-2, with D possibly TRBD1 on 5 matching bases. The CDR3 totals 13 residues. Germline lookup yields CDR1 SGHRS and CDR2 YFSETQ. Trimming removed 0 bases from V and 4 bases from J, with 7 bases in between. CDR3 loop: CASSLDRSYGYTF. In nucleotides, the CDR3 is TGCGCCAGCAGCTTGGACAGGTCCTATGGCTACACCTTC.

This clone was counted a few times. V gene TRBV4-3 combines with J gene TRBJ2-3; the D gene is possibly TRBD2 (6 bases). The CDR3 contains 18 residues. The V end was cut by 3 bases, the J end by 2 bases, with 21 bases between. CDR1 and CDR2 (germline): LGHNA, YSLEER. CDR3 region: CASSHLLRRDGLTDTQYF. The CDR3 DNA reads TGCGCCAGCAGCCACTTGTTACGGCGGGACGGGCTCACAGATACGCAGTATTTT.

The rearrangement joins TRBV7-9 to TRBJ1-1; 10 nucleotides align to TRBD1. The CDR3 contains 17 residues. The V segment lost 6 bases and the J segment 4 bases; nucleotides outside the gene matches: 14. Per the germline V gene, CDR1 is SEHNR and CDR2 is FQNEAQ (reference sequence). The CDR3 sequence is CASRRLRTGGWSTEAFF. In DNA, the CDR3 is TGTGCCAGCAGACGTCTGAGGACAGGGGGATGGAGCACTGAAGCTTTCTTT.

The chain has TRBV28 and TRBJ2-1; the match to TRBD2 covers 8 bases. The V gene's germline CDR1 is MDHEN and CDR2 SYDVKM. The CDR3 runs to 15 residues. The J segment lost 0 bases and the V segment lost 7 bases, leaving 5 bases of the junction unmatched. CDR3 protein: CASMLAGSSYNEQFF. The CDR3, as DNA: TGTGCCAGCATGTTAGCGGGGAGCTCCTACAATGAGCAGTTCTTC.

The chain recombines TRBV30 with TRBJ1-6; D uncertain. The CDR3 totals 12 residues. V gave up 4 bases and J gave up 7 bases, with 8 bases separating them. From germline, CDR1 is GTSNPN and CDR2 SVGIG (reference sequence). The CDR3 region is CAWTPANSPLHF. The CDR3 DNA sequence: TGTGCCTGGACCCCCGCGAATTCACCCCTCCACTTT.

The chain recombines TRBV11-1 with TRBJ2-1; 8 nucleotides match TRBD2. V shed 5 bases and J 7 bases; nucleotides not matched to a gene: 13. The CDR3 consists of 16 residues. Germline V lookup: CDR1 SGHAT, CDR2 FQDESV (reference sequence). CDR3: CASSRGGSGIRNEQFF. The DNA of the CDR3 is TGTGCCAGCAGCCGGGGGGGGAGCGGGATAAGGAATGAGCAGTTCTTC.

The V and J genes are TRBV10-3 and TRBJ2-1, with 11 positions matching TRBD2. The germline V gene has CDR1 ENHRY and CDR2 SYGVKD. This CDR3 is built from 15 residues. V lost 6 bases and J lost 8; bases outside the gene matches: 9. The CDR3 DNA follows: TGTGCCATCAGGGAACTAGCGGGAGCTGGCGATGAGCAGTTCTTC. Translation: CAIRELAGAGDEQFF.

The rearrangement uses TRBV6-5 and TRBJ2-7; D might be TRBD1 (6 bases). The V end was cut by 0 bases, the J end by 0 bases, with 9 bases between. Germline CDR1 reads MNHEY; CDR2 reads SVGAGI. The CDR3 consists of 15 residues. CDR3 amino acids: CASSYSGQLSYEQYF. In nucleotides, the CDR3 is TGTGCCAGCAGTTACTCAGGACAGCTCTCCTACGAGCAGTACTTC.

CDR3 sequence: CASSRQTGLNEKLFF. CDR3 bases: TGTGCCAGCAGCCGGCAGACAGGCCTTAATGAAAAACTGTTTTTT. The rearrangement joins TRBV7-8 to TRBJ1-4; possibly TRBD1 for D (6 bases). The germline V gene has CDR1 SGHVS and CDR2 FQNEAQ. Trimming took 5 bases from V and 4 from J, leaving 14 bases between them. The CDR3 has 15 amino acids.

This clone was counted between two and nine times. The chain recombines TRBV7-6 with TRBJ1-6, with TRBD1 matching 10 bases. J was trimmed by 7 bases and V by 5 bases; bases with no gene match: 5. The CDR3 extends over 15 amino acids. Germline CDR1 is SGHVS and CDR2 is FNYEAQ. The DNA of the CDR3 is TGTGCCAGCAGCCCGCGGGACAGGGGAAATTCACCCCTCCACTTT. Amino acids: CASSPRDRGNSPLHF. The full variable domain, with the rest looked up from reference TRBV7-6 and TRBJ1-6, is GAGVSQSPRYKVTKRGQDVALRCDPISGHVSLYWYRQALGQGPEFLTYFNYEAQQDKSGLPNDRFSAERPEGSISTLTIQRTEQRDSAMYRCASSPRDRGNSPLHFGNGTRLTVT.

This chain links TRBV9 with TRBJ2-1, with a tentative D call TRBD2 (5 bases). The germline V and J ends were trimmed by 0 bases and 6 bases, with 13 bases remaining between them. CDR1 and CDR2 (germline): SGDLS, YYNGEE. CDR3 size: 15 residues. CDR3 coding DNA: TGTGCCAGCAGCGTAGATCCGGGGTTAGCCAATGAGCAGTTCTTC. It translates to CASSVDPGLANEQFF.

This chain links TRBV5-1 with TRBJ2-7, with a possible D match to TRBD2 (5 bases). Trimming removed 0 bases at V and 6 bases at J, with 10 bases between. The CDR3 runs to 13 residues. Germline values: CDR1 SGHRS, CDR2 YFSETQ. The DNA of the CDR3 is TGCGCCAGCAGCTTGGAGGACTGGCTCGAGCAGTACTTC. Amino acids: CASSLEDWLEQYF.

The chain has TRBV27 and TRBJ2-3, with 8 bases identical to TRBD2. V dropped 8 bases and J dropped 6; count of bases not matched to a gene: 16. Germline assignment: CDR1 MNHEY and CDR2 SMNVEV (reference sequence). CDR3 length: 16 amino acids. CDR3 sequence reads: CASQLLRSGSSDTQYF. CDR3 DNA sequence: TGTGCCAGCCAACTTCTTCGGAGCGGGAGCTCGGATACGCAGTATTTT.

This clone showed up just a few times. The V gene is TRBV29-1, the J gene TRBJ1-5; tentative D call: TRBD1 (5 bases). Deletions cut 6 bases from V and 4 bases from J, with 10 bases between. From germline, CDR1 is SQVTM and CDR2 ANQGSEA. The CDR3 runs to 12 residues. CDR3 nucleotides: TGCAGCGTCGGGACTTCAAATCAGCCCCAGCATTTT. Its protein is CSVGTSNQPQHF.

The chain links TRBV28 to TRBJ2-7; the D gene is possibly TRBD1 (6 bases). Germline CDR1 is MDHEN and CDR2 is SYDVKM. The CDR3 consists of 14 residues. Trimming shortened V by 5 bases and J by 4 bases, and 15 bases separated the two germline ends. The CDR3 DNA follows: TGTGCCAGCAGTAAAGGACAGATCATTTACGAGCAGTACTTC. Translated: CASSKGQIIYEQYF.

The table lists this clone with a few counts. The gene calls are TRBV7-3 and TRBJ2-2, with 8 bases identical to TRBD1. From germline, CDR1 is SGHTA and CDR2 FQGTGA. CDR3 length equals 14 residues. Trimming cost V 6 bases and J 0 bases; bases outside gene matches: 0. The CDR3 bases are TGTGCCAGCAGACAGGGGGCGAACACCGGGGAGCTGTTTTTT. Translation gives CASRQGANTGELFF.

CDR3 region: CASSLTVAGGGETQYF. CDR3 bases: TGTGCCAGCAGCTTGACCGTAGCGGGAGGGGGGGAGACCCAGTACTTC. The chain links TRBV7-2 to TRBJ2-5; TRBD2 agrees at 11 bases. This CDR3 is built from 16 residues. Germline lookup yields CDR1 SGHTA and CDR2 FQGNSA. Germline trimming cut 3 bases from V and 5 bases from J; bases unmatched to any gene: 8.

This clone has just a few counts. V gene TRBV4-1 combines with J gene TRBJ1-2; maybe TRBD1 (5 bases). From germline, CDR1 is MGHRA and CDR2 YSYEKL. V lost 0 bases and J 2 bases, leaving 13 bases between the germline ends. There are 16 residues in the CDR3. CDR3 in amino acids: CASSQEGRGGNYGYTF. In DNA, the CDR3 is TGCGCCAGCAGCCAAGAAGGAAGGGGAGGGAACTATGGCTACACCTTC.

The chain joins TRBV18 to TRBJ1-5, with D unclear. V dropped 3 bases and J dropped 5 bases, with 11 bases sitting between them. The CDR3 totals 14 residues. Germline CDR1 reads KGHSH; CDR2 reads LQKENI. CDR3 amino acids: CASSPVAGDQPQHF. CDR3 in DNA: TGTGCCAGCTCACCGGTGGCAGGTGATCAGCCCCAGCATTTT.

The chain links TRBV5-1 to TRBJ2-7; maybe TRBD2 (8 bases). The CDR3 runs 15 residues. Trimming shortened V by 4 bases and J by 3 bases, and 17 bases separated the two germline ends. Germline V lookup: CDR1 SGHRS, CDR2 YFSETQ. CDR3 in DNA: TGCGCCAGCAGCCCCGGGGGGGGACAGAACTACGAGCAGTACTTC. Its translation is CASSPGGGQNYEQYF.

The V and J genes are TRBV30 and TRBJ1-3, with D tentatively TRBD1 (6 bases). The germline V gene has CDR1 GTSNPN and CDR2 SVGIG (reference sequence). This CDR3 contains 13 residues. V lost 4 bases to trimming and J lost 3 bases, with 10 bases between them. The CDR3 coding sequence is TGTGCCTGGACAGGGGTACATGGAAACACCATATATTTT. This gives the protein CAWTGVHGNTIYF.

In its sample, this clone was seen once. The chain has TRBV23-1 and TRBJ1-5; D is ambiguous. TRBV23-1 is labeled an ORF, and its function is uncertain. Trimming removed 2 bases at V and 0 bases at J, with 8 bases between. This CDR3 spans 15 amino acids. The chain's CDR3 is CASSQEVNSNQPQHF. The CDR3, as DNA: TGCGCCAGCAGTCAAGAGGTAAATAGCAATCAGCCCCAGCATTTT.

This rearrangement joins TRBV5-5 to TRBJ2-3, with D unresolved. The V end lost 2 bases, the J end lost 0 bases, and 13 bases lay between the germline ends. This CDR3 comprises 16 residues. Germline V lookup: CDR1 SGHKS, CDR2 YYEKEE (reference sequence). The CDR3 bases are TGTGCCAGCAGCTTCCTCGGGTTAGAGAGCACAGATACGCAGTATTTT. This translates into CASSFLGLESTDTQYF.